This T cell receptor (beta chain) was sequenced for a study of breast tumors, draining lymph nodes, adjacent tissues (dated by TCRdb to 2016 to 2017). Regarding the research as a whole: The study compared TCR beta repertoires across tumor, adjacent nontumor tissue and axillary lymph nodes from breast cancer patients. The study aimed to assess the relationships and possible T-cell exchange between tumor, surrounding tissue and draining lymph node repertoires in human breast cancer. The paper's findings and limits, for the study overall: In luminal-like breast cancer, tumor and nontumor tissue repertoires resembled each other significantly more than in basal-like breast cancer. The data were considered consistent with most tumor T cells being derived from the lymph node and subsequently expanding within tumor tissue. Tumor T-cell repertoires showed less diversity than lymph node repertoires and more diversity than nontumor tissue repertoires, and tumor T-cell repertoires showed preferential V and J gene usage. Rather than being directly demonstrated, the conclusion that tumor T cells originate in lymph nodes was presented as consistent with a hypothesis.

The run used an Illumina HiSeq 2000. TCR beta chain libraries were generated through multiplex PCR amplification. The amplified TCR beta chain products were analyzed by high-throughput sequencing. TCRdb took the public reads, trimmed them with fastp at Q25, ran MiXCR for clone calling and kept in-frame beta chains. Every distinct CDR3 protein forms one entry, paired with its most common genes and DNA. This sample comprises over 130,000 distinct CDR3 sequences, approximately 32% of them detected only once. The ten largest clones capture less than 2.5% of the sample. As regards this clonotype: This receptor's antigen is unknown. No quality values exist for individual bases; no much larger clone is one base distant.

Including cysteine and phenylalanine, the CDR3 has 11 amino acids. Of the read, only the CDR3 DNA is kept; its 33 bases are in frame from base 1. CDR1 and CDR2 (DFQATT, SNEGSKA) derive from the germline V gene (reference sequence). The lymph node samples were taken from the axillary draining lymph nodes of breast cancer patients. The sequence was obtained from a female donor with breast cancer. Some clones in this sample may be carry-over from other donors' samples. Sequencing was performed on axillary lymph node tissue. This chain is built from TRBV20-1 and TRBJ1-1; the D gene lacks a confident call. For the CDR3, the sequence is CLSGGDTEAFF. The nucleotides are TGCCTCTCGGGTGGGGACACTGAAGCTTTCTTT.